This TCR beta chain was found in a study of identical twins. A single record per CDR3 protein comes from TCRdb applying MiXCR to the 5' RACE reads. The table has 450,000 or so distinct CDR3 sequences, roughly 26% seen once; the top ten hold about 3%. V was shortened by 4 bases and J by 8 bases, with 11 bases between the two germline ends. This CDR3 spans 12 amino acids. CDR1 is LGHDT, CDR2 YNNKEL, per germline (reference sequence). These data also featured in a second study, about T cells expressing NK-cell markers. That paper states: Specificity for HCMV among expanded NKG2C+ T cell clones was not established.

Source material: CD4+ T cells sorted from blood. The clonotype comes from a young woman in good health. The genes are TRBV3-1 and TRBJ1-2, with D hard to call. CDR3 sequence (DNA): TGTGCCAGCAGCCGCTATCTCTCGGGCTACACCTTC. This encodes CASSRYLSGYTF.